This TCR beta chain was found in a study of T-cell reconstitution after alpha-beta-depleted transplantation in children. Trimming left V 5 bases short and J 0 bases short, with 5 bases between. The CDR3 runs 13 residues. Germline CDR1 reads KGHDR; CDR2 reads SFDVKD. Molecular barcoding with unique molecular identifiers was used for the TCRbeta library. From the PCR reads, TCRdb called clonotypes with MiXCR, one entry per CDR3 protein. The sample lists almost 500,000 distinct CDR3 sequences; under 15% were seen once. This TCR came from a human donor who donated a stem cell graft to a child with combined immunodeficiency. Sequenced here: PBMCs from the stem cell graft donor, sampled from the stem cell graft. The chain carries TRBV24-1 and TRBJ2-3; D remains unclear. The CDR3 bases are TGTGCCACCAGTGCTAGGAGCACAGATACGCAGTATTTT. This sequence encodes CATSARSTDTQYF.